This TCR beta chain was recorded in a study of graft-versus-host responses after intestinal transplantation. Germline-derived CDR1 and CDR2 are SGHVS and FNYEAQ. The CDR3 contains 14 residues. V lost 5 bases to trimming and J lost 9 bases; unmatched junction nucleotides: 9. Only in-frame clones appear in the TCRdb table, and some are missing; sequencing was by immunoSEQ multiplex PCR. The repertoire includes approximately 120,000 clones, approximately 90% of them detected once, and under 0.2% sits in the top ten. Turning to this clone: Its antigen remains unidentified.

This material consisted of unstimulated CD4+ T cells sorted from spleen or lymph node cells, taken before intestinal transplant. V and J are TRBV7-6 and TRBJ1-5, with 8 bases aligning to TRBD1. The TCR was taken from a human donor who received an intestinal transplant. CDR3 DNA: TGTGCCAGCAGCCGTGACAGGGGACGGGGGCCCCAGCATTTT. It specifies CASSRDRGRGPQHF.